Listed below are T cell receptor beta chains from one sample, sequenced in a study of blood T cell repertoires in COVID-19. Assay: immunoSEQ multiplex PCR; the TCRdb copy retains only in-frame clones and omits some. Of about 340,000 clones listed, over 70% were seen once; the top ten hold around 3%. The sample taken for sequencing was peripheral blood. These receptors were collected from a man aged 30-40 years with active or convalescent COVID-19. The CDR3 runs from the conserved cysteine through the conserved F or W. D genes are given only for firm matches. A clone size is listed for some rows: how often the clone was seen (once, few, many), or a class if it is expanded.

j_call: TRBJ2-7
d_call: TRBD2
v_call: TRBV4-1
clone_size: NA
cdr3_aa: CASSQEGLAGPAYEQYF
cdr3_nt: TGCGCCAGCAGCCAAGAGGGACTAGCGGGTCCAGCCTACGAGCAGTACTTC

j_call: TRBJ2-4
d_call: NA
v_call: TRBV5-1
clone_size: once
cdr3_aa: CASSSIAKNIQYF
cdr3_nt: TGCGCCAGCAGCTCTATAGCCAAAAACATTCAGTACTTC

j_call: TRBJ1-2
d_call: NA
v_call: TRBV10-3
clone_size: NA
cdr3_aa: CAISEAREGNGYTF
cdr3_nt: TGTGCCATCAGTGAGGCCAGGGAAGGAAATGGCTACACCTTC

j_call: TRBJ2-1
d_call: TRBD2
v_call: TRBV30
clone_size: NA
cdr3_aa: CAWSLLAGINEQFF
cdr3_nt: TGTGCCTGGAGCCTACTAGCGGGAATCAATGAGCAGTTCTTC

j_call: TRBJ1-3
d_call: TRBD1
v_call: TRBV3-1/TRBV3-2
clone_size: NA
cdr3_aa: CASSQDRDRRIRNTIYF
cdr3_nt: TGTGCCAGCAGCCAAGACAGGGACAGGCGGATCAGAAACACCATATATTTT

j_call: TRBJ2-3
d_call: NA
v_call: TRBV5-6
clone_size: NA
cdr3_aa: CASSLRYADSTDTQYF
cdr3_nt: TGTGCCAGCAGCTTGCGGTACGCGGATAGCACAGATACGCAGTATTTT

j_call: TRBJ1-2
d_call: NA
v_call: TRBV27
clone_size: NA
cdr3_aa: CASSLYSSHWAGYTF
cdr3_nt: TGTGCCAGCAGTTTGTATTCTTCCCATTGGGCTGGCTACACCTTC

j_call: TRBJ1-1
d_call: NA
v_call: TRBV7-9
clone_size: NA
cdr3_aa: CASSLFRANEAFF
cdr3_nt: TGTGCCAGCAGCTTATTCAGGGCAAATGAAGCTTTCTTT

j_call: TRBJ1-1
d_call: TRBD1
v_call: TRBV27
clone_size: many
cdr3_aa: CASSPGQGWNTEAFF
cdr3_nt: TGTGCCAGCAGTCCGGGACAGGGCTGGAACACTGAAGCTTTCTTT

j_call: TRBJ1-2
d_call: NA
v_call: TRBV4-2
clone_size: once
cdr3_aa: CASSQGGHRDGYTF
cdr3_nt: TGTGCCAGCAGCCAAGGGGGGCATCGGGATGGCTACACCTTC

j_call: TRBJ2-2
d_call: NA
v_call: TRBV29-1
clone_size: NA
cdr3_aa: CSVREITNTGELFF
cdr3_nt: TGCAGCGTTAGGGAGATTACGAACACCGGGGAGCTGTTTTTT

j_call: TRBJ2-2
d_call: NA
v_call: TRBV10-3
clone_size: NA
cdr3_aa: CAISDSAFTGELFF
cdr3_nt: TGTGCCATCAGTGACAGCGCATTCACCGGGGAGCTGTTTTTT

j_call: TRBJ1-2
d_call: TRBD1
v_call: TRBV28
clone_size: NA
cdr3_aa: CASSLDRGGGYTF
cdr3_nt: TGTGCCAGCAGTTTGGACAGGGGTGGCGGCTACACCTTC

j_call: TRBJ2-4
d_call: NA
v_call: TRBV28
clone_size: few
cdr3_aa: CASSFLEGTSKDIQYF
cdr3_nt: TGTGCCAGCAGTTTCCTCGAGGGGACATCCAAGGACATTCAGTACTTC

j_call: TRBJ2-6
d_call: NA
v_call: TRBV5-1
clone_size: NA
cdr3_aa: CASSLVSSGANVLTF
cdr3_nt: TGCGCCAGCAGCTTGGTATCCTCTGGGGCCAACGTCCTGACTTTC

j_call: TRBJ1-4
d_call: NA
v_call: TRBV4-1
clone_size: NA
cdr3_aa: CARSRPPGGDEKLFF
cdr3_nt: TGCGCCCGCAGCCGCCCCCCGGGGGGCGATGAAAAACTGTTTTTT

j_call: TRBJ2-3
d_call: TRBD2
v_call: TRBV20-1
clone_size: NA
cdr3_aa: CSASSALAGYTQYF
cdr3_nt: TGCAGTGCTAGTTCGGCACTAGCGGGGTATACGCAGTATTTT

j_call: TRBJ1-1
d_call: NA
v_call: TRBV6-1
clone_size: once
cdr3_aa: CASSESLLGDTEAFF
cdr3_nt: TGTGCCAGCAGTGAAAGTCTTTTAGGGGACACTGAAGCTTTCTTT

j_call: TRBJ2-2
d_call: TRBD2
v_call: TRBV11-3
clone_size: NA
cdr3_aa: CASSSPAGRTGELFF
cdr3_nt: TGTGCCAGCAGCTCCCCTGCCGGGAGGACCGGGGAGCTGTTTTTT

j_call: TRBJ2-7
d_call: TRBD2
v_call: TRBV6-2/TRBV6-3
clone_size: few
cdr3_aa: CASSDPSGRFYEQYF
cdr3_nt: TGTGCCAGCAGCGACCCGAGCGGGAGGTTCTACGAGCAGTACTTC

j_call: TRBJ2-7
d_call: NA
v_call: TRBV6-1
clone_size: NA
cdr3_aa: CASSEWHSYEQYF
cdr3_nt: TGTGCCAGCAGTGAGTGGCATTCCTACGAGCAGTACTTC

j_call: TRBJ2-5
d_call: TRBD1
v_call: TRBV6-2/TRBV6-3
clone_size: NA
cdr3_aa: CASSLGQGQTQYF
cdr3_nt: TGTGCCAGCAGTCTCGGACAGGGTCAGACCCAGTACTTC

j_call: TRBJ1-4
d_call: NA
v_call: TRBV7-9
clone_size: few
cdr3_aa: CASSLAPGIEKLFF
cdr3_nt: TGTGCCAGCAGCTTAGCTCCGGGGATTGAAAAACTGTTTTTT

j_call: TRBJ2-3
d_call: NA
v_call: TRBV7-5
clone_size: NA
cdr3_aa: CARSLTRLAGSSTDTQYF
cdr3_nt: TGTGCCAGAAGCTTAACGAGACTAGCGGGTTCTAGCACAGATACGCAGTATTTT

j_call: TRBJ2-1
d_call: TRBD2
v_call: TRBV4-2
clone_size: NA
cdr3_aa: CARRTSGSYNEQFF
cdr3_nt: TGTGCCAGGAGAACTAGCGGGAGTTACAATGAGCAGTTCTTC

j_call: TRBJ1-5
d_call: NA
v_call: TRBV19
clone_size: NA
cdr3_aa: CASSIVAKLNNQPQHF
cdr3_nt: TGTGCCAGTAGTATAGTCGCGAAACTTAACAATCAGCCCCAGCATTTT